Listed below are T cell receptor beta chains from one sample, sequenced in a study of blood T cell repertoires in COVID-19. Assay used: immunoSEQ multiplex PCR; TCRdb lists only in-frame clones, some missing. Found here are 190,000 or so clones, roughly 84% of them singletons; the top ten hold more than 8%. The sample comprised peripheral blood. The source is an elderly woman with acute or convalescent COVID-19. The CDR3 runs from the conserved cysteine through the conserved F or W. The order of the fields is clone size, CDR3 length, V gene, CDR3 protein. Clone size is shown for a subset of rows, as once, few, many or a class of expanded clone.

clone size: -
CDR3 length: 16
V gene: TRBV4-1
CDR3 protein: CASRRRARYSNQPQHF

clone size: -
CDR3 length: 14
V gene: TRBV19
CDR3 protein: CASSIVGRGQPQHF

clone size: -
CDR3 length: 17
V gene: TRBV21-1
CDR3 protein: CASSKAPDRGRAETQYF

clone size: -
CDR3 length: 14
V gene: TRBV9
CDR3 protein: CASSVATGSPEAFF

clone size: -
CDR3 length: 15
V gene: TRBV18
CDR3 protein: CASSPTQGSNTEAFF

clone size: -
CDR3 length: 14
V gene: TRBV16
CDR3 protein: CASSQWMGGSGYTF

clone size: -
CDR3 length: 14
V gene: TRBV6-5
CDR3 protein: CASRAVLHSYEQYF

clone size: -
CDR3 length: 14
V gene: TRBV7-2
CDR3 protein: CASSTQGMNTEAFF

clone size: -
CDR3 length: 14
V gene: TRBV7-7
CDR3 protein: CASSLGTGGDEQFF

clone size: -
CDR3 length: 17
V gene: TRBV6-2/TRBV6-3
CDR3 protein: CASSHETGGERNQPQHF

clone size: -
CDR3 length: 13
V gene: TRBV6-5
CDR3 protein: CASSYEAAGEQYF

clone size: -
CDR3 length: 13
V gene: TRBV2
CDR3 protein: CASSGTGALGYTF

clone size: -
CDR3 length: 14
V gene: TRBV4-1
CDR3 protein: CASSHAGLGGELFF

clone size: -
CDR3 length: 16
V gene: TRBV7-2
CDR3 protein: CASSLEGGFSGNTIYF

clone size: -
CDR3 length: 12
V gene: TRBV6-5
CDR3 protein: CATARGGEKLFF

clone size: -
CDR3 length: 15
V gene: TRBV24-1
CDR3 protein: CATSDPGSANEKLFF

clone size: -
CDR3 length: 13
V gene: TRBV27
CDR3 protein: CASLGSGRYEQFF

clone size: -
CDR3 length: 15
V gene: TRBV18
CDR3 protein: CASSPKGRGQETQYF

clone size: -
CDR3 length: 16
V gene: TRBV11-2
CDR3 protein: CASSLLGRGISTEAFF

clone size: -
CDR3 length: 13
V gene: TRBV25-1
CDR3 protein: CASSDQGTDTQYF

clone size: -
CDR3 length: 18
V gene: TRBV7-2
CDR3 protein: CASSPTSGGAGSYNEQFF

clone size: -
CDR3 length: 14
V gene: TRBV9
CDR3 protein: CASSGGPTGTEQYF

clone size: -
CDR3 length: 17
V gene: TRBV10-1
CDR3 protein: CASRPHPGTGDTGELFF

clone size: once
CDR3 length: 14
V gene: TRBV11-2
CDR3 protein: CASSLALGHYGYTF

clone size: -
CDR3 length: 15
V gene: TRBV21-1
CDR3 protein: CASSKGSGRTHEQYF

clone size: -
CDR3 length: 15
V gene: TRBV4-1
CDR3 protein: CASSQSGTKNTEAFF

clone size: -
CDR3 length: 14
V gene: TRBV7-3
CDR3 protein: CASSSSRGYNEQFF

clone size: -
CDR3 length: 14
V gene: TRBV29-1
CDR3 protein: CSVAAGTGNEKLFF

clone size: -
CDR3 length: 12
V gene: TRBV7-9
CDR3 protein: CASQQGLYGYTF

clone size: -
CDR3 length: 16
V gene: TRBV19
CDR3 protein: CASSQNVQLSNQPQHF

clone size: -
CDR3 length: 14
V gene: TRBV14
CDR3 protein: CASRTGGATGELFF

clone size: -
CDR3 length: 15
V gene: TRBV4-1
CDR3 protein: CASSQSRRGETEAFF

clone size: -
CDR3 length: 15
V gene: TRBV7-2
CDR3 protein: CASRRPGTSGDEQYF

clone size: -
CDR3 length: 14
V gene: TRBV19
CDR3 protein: CASSTGARGTEAFF

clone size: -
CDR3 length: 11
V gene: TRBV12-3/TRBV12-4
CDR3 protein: CASSPRDTQYF

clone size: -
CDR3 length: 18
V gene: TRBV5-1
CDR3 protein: CASKPRDRGPWDRYEQYF

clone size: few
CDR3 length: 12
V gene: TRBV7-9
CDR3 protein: CASSLEGSPQHF

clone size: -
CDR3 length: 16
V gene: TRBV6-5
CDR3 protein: CASSYSSRGLTDEQFF

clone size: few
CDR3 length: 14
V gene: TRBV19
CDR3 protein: CASSRDFNTGELFF

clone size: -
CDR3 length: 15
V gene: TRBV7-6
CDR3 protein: CASSLNGQGAGELFF

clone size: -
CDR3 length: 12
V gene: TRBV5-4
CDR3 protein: CASSHDQEKLFF

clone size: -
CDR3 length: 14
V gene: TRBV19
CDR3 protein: CASSPTGANQPQHF

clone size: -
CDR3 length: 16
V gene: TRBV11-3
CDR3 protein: CASSLRTSGRYNEQFF

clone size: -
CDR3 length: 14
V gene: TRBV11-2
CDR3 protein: CASSLQGNNQPQHF

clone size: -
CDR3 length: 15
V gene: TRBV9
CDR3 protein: CASSTGTSGAYEQYF

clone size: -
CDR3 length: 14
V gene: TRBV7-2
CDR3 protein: CASSLVGTGTEAFF

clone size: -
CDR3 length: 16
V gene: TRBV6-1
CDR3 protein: CASSEALGGSYNEQFF

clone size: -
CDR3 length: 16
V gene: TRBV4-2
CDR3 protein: CASSQDRSLGTDTQYF

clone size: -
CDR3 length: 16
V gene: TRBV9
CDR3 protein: CASSVGRASGCYEQYF